This T cell receptor (beta chain) was captured in a study of CD8 T cells in Susac syndrome (dated by TCRdb to 2018 to 2020). Regarding the study in general: Of the Susac syndrome patients who were sequenced, over five had clinically active disease and fewer than ten were in clinical remission. Repertoire sequencing was used to test whether CD8+ T cell activation and differentiation in Susac syndrome was antigen driven. Susac syndrome patients were therapy-naive, on corticosteroids (some also receiving IVIg), or on IVIg alone at blood withdrawal.

Peripheral blood CD8+ and CD4+ T cells from healthy donors, Susac syndrome patients and multiple sclerosis patients were profiled by high-throughput TCR beta sequencing. Susac syndrome patients met recently defined diagnostic criteria for definite or probable disease. Bulk CD8+ and CD4+ T cells were purified by magnetic negative isolation, whereas CD8+ TEMRA cells were enriched by FACS. Blood was drawn into EDTA tubes, processed within 24 hours, and PBMCs were isolated by density gradient centrifugation. PBMCs destined for TCR sequencing were cryopreserved in liquid nitrogen and later thawed in a 37 °C water bath. Purity of sorted or isolated CD4+, CD8+ and CD8+ TEMRA cells was at least 90%. RNA was extracted using the RNeasy kit, and roughly 0.5 to 1 microgram was reverse transcribed with random hexamers. The immunoSEQ multiplex PCR assay, which covers 54 Vbeta and 13 Jbeta segments, was used to amplify TCR beta CDR3 regions. PCR amplification bias was corrected by using a synthetic template baseline for primer optimization and computational correction. The original pipeline was this. Reads were annotated to V, D and J genes according to IMGT and were analyzed with immunoSEQ Analyzer, with only productive sequences retained. Clonality was computed as one minus Shannon entropy normalized by log2 of the number of productive unique sequences. Public and private clones were assessed among the 100 most prevalent clones of each patient and control. A clone was defined as Susac-specific if it was absent from the healthy and MS cohorts, from roughly 990 published viral clones and from other ImmuneACCESS disease sequences. The raw public data were reprocessed by TCRdb itself: fastp quality trimming at Q25, MiXCR clonotype calling, in-frame beta chains only. CDR3 protein sequences are deduplicated, and each keeps its most common genes and DNA. These V and J calls originate from TCRdb's pipeline instead of the authors' own analysis. Across this sample there are 200,000 or so distinct CDR3 sequences, with more than 90% seen only once. The top ten clones comprise roughly 0.093% of the sample.

On the study overall, not on this receptor specifically: The number of individuals in the TCR sequencing and HLA analysis was acknowledged as relatively small. In the CD4+ T cell repertoire of Susac syndrome patients, clonal expansion was not detected.

The V and J ends are trimmed by 4 bases and 0 bases, leaving 13 bases between them. There are 15 amino acids in the CDR3, from cysteine to phenylalanine inclusive. The read is trimmed to its CDR3 DNA, 45 bases read in frame from base 1. The germline V gene provides CDR1 SGHDN and CDR2 FVKESK. Comment on this clonotype: Its binding antigen is unknown. No base-level quality is on record; no much larger clone is a single base apart.

This chain is built from TRBV14 and TRBJ2-7; the D gene is not confidently resolved. The sample was CD4+ T cells from PBMCs. This receptor was obtained from a human donor with Susac syndrome. The CDR3 sequence is CASSLRWAPSYEQYF. At the DNA level, the sequence is TGTGCCAGCAGCCTTCGGTGGGCCCCCTCCTACGAGCAGTACTTC.